Detailed here is one T cell receptor beta chain. The clone's antigen remains unknown. No much larger clone exists at a distance of one base, and base qualities are not known. Each collaborating institution followed its own protocols to collect whole blood in K2EDTA tubes. Collaborator samples were shipped for TCRbeta analysis as frozen whole blood, isolated PBMCs, or DNA extracted from either sample type. The data derive from a study of blood T cell repertoires in COVID-19 (dated by TCRdb to 2020 to 2021). With regard to the full study: Collaborator samples came from the United States, Italy and Spain and covered acute and convalescent phases of COVID-19. The prospective study material was composed of cDNA or gDNA derived from T cells, B-cell-depleted T cells, or PBMCs. Subjects who had been exposed to COVID-19, were actively infected with it, or had recovered from it provided the deeply sampled blood TCRbeta repertoires that made up the dataset. A freely available public database, intended as a resource for researchers studying the immune response to SARS-CoV-2, is where the repertoires were released. The samples were drawn from two sources: the first 160 participants of the ongoing ImmuneRACE study, and 1,200 or so subjects contributed by 6 global collaborators. Sample metadata almost always included a de-identified subject ID, COVID-19 status, age in years and sex. Where available, HLA class I and class II types were taken from metadata supplied by the sample provider and were not determined by assay-based typing. Points the paper makes about the study in general: How much clinical and demographic metadata was included differed by source and by participant, and the metadata was provided uncurated.

Taken from the germline V gene (reference sequence), the CDR1 and CDR2 loops are SGHKS and YYEKEE. Including the terminal cysteine and phenylalanine, the CDR3 comprises 16 residues. Of the read, only the CDR3 DNA is kept; its 48 bases are in frame from base 1. The V and J ends are trimmed by 4 bases and 2 bases, leaving 16 bases between them. TCRbeta CDR3 regions were amplified from genomic DNA by means of the immunoSEQ Assay, a bias-controlled multiplex PCR. Per the authors' processing: The number of nucleated cells in each sample was estimated by amplification of reference gene primers within the assay. To quantify the absolute abundance of each unique TCRbeta CDR3 rearrangement, sequence reads were collapsed and filtered. Productive Simpson clonality was computed per sample as the square root of Simpson's diversity index over productive rearrangements. The table comes from immuneACCESS by way of TCRdb, which keeps in-frame sequences with V and J called. Part of the clones is missing from these tables; in studies checked, under half for an unresolved V gene and the rest for unknown reasons. Clone size and V and J calls were adopted from that table, with D and trimming inferred from the DNA. This sample comprises approximately 61,000 clones, approximately 80% of them detected only once. Of the sample, 5% to 5.5% falls within the top ten clones.

The sample was peripheral blood. This sequence uses TRBV5-5 and TRBJ1-3, with a weak D call of TRBD1 (6 bases match). This clonotype originated in a man between 70 and 80 years old with acute or convalescent COVID-19. CDR3 sequence: CASSTGRGSAGNTIYF. In nucleotides, the sequence is TGTGCCAGCAGCACGGGGAGGGGGTCGGCTGGAAACACCATATATTTT.